These 32 T cell receptor beta chains were sequenced from one sample in a study of blood T cells in healthy people across ages. Next came a second PCR, run for about 6 to 12 cycles, which used a sample-barcoded 5' primer along with a J-beta primer mix. One entry per CDR3 protein, called by TCRdb with MiXCR from the 5' RACE reads. The repertoire has 760,000 or so distinct CDR3 sequences, roughly 25% of them found once; the top ten carry more than 8.5%. The data were also submitted as part of a second study, on T cells of mothers and their children.

Sequencing input: blood. These receptors were taken from a boy between 5 and 17 years old in good health.

This clonotype was detected a few times. The rearrangement links TRBV7-2 to TRBJ1-2; D is unclear. Per the germline V gene, CDR1 is SGHTA and CDR2 is FQGNSA. The CDR3 totals 15 residues. V was shortened by 1 base and J by 3 bases, with 12 bases between the two germline ends. CDR3 in DNA: TGTGCCAGCAGCTTAGGGGCATCGGATTACTATGGCTACACCTTC. Translated, it gives CASSLGASDYYGYTF. The full variable domain, in which reference TRBV7-2 and TRBJ1-2 provide the parts outside the CDR3, is GAGVSQSPSNKVTEKGKDVELRCDPISGHTALYWYRQSLGQGLEFLIYFQGNSAPDKSGLPSDRFSAERTGGSVSTLTIQRTQQEDSAVYLCASSLGASDYYGYTFGSGTRLTVV.

This clonotype came up a few times. This chain joins TRBV20-1 and TRBJ1-4; weak D call: TRBD1 (6 bases). This CDR3 has 18 residues. Germline V CDR1 and CDR2: DFQATT, SNEGSKA (reference sequence). Trimming removed 5 bases from V and 10 bases from J, with 32 bases in between. CDR3 in DNA: TGCAGTGCTCCTAGACGGGACAAGGGGAGTTCAGGGCCTGGAAAACTGTTTTTT. The encoded protein is CSAPRRDKGSSGPGKLFF.

This clonotype appeared a few times. The chain uses TRBV11-2 and TRBJ2-1; tentatively, D is TRBD2 (5 bases). Gene TRBJ2-5 matches the end of the DNA better, so the J call may be wrong. CDR3 length: 15 amino acids. Looked up from germline, CDR1 is SGHAT and CDR2 is FQNNGV. The CDR3: CASSLDLQRRETQYF. CDR3 sequence (DNA): TGTGCCAGCAGCTTAGATCTGCAGCGGCGAGAGACCCAGTACTTC.

This clonotype was detected a few times. CDR3: CASSFRVDVGYTF. In nucleotides, the CDR3 is TGTGCCAGCAGTTTCCGAGTAGATGTAGGCTACACCTTC. The gene calls are TRBV28 and TRBJ1-2; D is unresolved. V lost 3 bases to trimming and J lost 8 bases, with 13 bases between them. The length of the CDR3 is 13 residues. Germline lookup yields CDR1 MDHEN and CDR2 SYDVKM.

In this sample, this clonotype turned up a few times. The rearrangement uses TRBV7-9 and TRBJ1-4; 10 bases match TRBD1. From germline, CDR1 is SEHNR and CDR2 FQNEAQ (reference sequence). Trimming removed 6 bases from V and 1 base from J; junction bases left unmatched: 5. The CDR3 spans 16 residues. The CDR3, as DNA: TGTGCCAGCAGGTCCGGGACAGGGGTAACTAATGAAAAACTGTTTTTT. Translating gives CASRSGTGVTNEKLFF.

The rearrangement joins TRBV12-3 or TRBV12-4 to TRBJ2-5; 7 nucleotides agree with TRBD1. The DNA end is more similar to TRBJ2-7, so the J call may be wrong. The CDR3 totals 14 residues. This CDR3 is CASSYDRDAYEQYF. The DNA of the CDR3 is TGTGCCAGCAGTTATGACAGGGACGCCTACGAGCAGTACTTC.

This clonotype was seen a handful of times. A read error may produce the germline difference seen at one junction end. The rearrangement links TRBV7-9 to TRBJ2-3; D is uncertain. The CDR3 contains 15 residues. The germline V gene has CDR1 SEHNR and CDR2 FQNEAQ (reference sequence). The CDR3 reads CASSLLPGPTDTQCF. The CDR3 region has the DNA TGTGCCAGCAGCTTACTTCCGGGCCCCACAGATACGCAGTGTTTT.

The chain uses TRBV25-1 and TRBJ2-5; D perhaps matches TRBD2 (5 bases). The J call may be incorrect, as the DNA end agrees better with TRBJ2-1. Germline CDR1 and CDR2: MGHDK and SYGVNS. The CDR3 runs to 12 residues. CDR3: CAGESGSNEQFF. The DNA for the CDR3 is TGTGCCGGGGAATCGGGGAGTAATGAGCAGTTCTTC.

V and J are TRBV12-3 or TRBV12-4 and TRBJ2-3, with 12 bases aligning to TRBD2. The CDR3 is made up of 17 amino acids. The ends lost 4 bases at V and 0 bases at J; junction bases unmatched: 5. CDR3 sequence reads: CASSSSGRARSTDTQYF. In DNA form, the CDR3 reads TGTGCCAGCAGTTCTAGCGGGAGGGCCAGGAGCACAGATACGCAGTATTTT.

The chain links TRBV29-1 to TRBJ1-4; 7 bases align to TRBD1. V was clipped by 3 bases and J by 10 bases; unmatched bases: 11. The CDR3 is 14 residues long. Germline V lookup: CDR1 SQVTM, CDR2 ANQGSEA. CDR3 loop: CSVDLTGKEGKLFF. CDR3 nucleotides: TGCAGCGTTGACCTGACAGGGAAGGAAGGAAAACTGTTTTTT.

In DNA, the CDR3 is TGTGCCAGCAGCTTGGGCACAGAGGGGTCACCCCTCCACTTT. It encodes CASSLGTEGSPLHF. The genes are TRBV7-3 and TRBJ1-6; D is possibly TRBD1 (5 bases). The CDR3 spans 14 residues. Germline V gene data show CDR1 as SGHTA and CDR2 as FQGTGA. Trimming pared 3 bases from V and 10 bases from J, leaving 13 bases between.

The rearrangement links TRBV4-1 to TRBJ1-2; no clear D gene. There are 16 residues in the CDR3. Germline V gene data show CDR1 as MGHRA and CDR2 as YSYEKL. Trimming took off 1 base at V and 7 bases at J, with 19 bases between the two ends. The CDR3 is CASSQGHPGGISGYTF. The CDR3 nucleotides read TGCGCCAGCAGCCAAGGCCACCCCGGCGGAATCAGTGGCTACACCTTC.

The V gene is TRBV7-2, the J gene TRBJ1-4; TRBD1 is a possible D gene (6 bases). Germline V gene data show CDR1 as SGHTA and CDR2 as FQGNSA. The CDR3 length is 15 residues. The V and J ends lost 5 bases and 5 bases respectively, with 15 bases between them. For the CDR3, the DNA is TGTGCCAGCAGCCCAGAACAGGGCGGGAATGAAAAACTGTTTTTT. It translates to CASSPEQGGNEKLFF. The complete variable domain, with remaining parts taken from reference TRBV7-2 and TRBJ1-4, reads GAGVSQSPSNKVTEKGKDVELRCDPISGHTALYWYRQSLGQGLEFLIYFQGNSAPDKSGLPSDRFSAERTGGSVSTLTIQRTQQEDSAVYLCASSPEQGGNEKLFFGSGTQLSVL.

The rearrangement joins TRBV7-2 to TRBJ2-5; D is ambiguous. The last part of the DNA fits TRBJ2-1 better; the J call may be wrong. Germline CDR1 is SGHTA and CDR2 is FQGNSA. This CDR3 region has 14 residues. The CDR3 here is CASSPGSYYNEQFF. DNA for the CDR3: TGTGCCAGCAGCCCCGGGTCCTACTACAATGAGCAGTTCTTC.

The table lists this clonotype with a few counts. This chain connects TRBV2 to TRBJ1-4; D remains unclear. Trimming took off 7 bases at V and 7 bases at J, with 10 bases between the two ends. Germline V gives CDR1 SNHLY, CDR2 FYNNEI. This CDR3 has 12 amino acids. The CDR3 DNA sequence: TGTGCCAGCACTAGTCCGGGTGAAAAACTGTTTTTT. Translation: CASTSPGEKLFF.

This clonotype has a handful of counts. The V gene is TRBV9, the J gene TRBJ1-1; 10 nucleotides line up with TRBD1. The germline V gene has CDR1 SGDLS and CDR2 YYNGEE. This CDR3 is built from 16 residues. Trimming cost V 4 bases and J 5 bases; bases outside gene matches: 11. The CDR3 DNA sequence: TGTGCCAGCAGCTCCTTGACAGGGGGCGAGGGAACTGAAGCTTTCTTT. It encodes CASSSLTGGEGTEAFF.

CDR3 sequence reads: CASSQVDAGETQYF. CDR3 DNA: TGCGCCAGCAGCCAAGTAGACGCTGGGGAGACCCAGTACTTC. J is TRBJ2-5 and V is TRBV4-1; the D is unclear. This CDR3 comprises 14 residues. The V end lost 1 base, the J end lost 5 bases, and 11 bases lay between the germline ends. Germline V lookup: CDR1 MGHRA, CDR2 YSYEKL.

The table lists this clonotype with a few counts. The J gene is TRBJ2-1, the V gene TRBV20-1; D gene uncertain. Germline loops: CDR1 DFQATT, CDR2 SNEGSKA (reference sequence). The CDR3 extends over 13 amino acids. V lost 1 base and J lost 8, with 12 bases in between. The DNA of the CDR3 is TGCAGTGCTAGAGTCCCCCCGTCATATGAGCAGTTCTTC. This codes for CSARVPPSYEQFF.

This clonotype was picked up a small number of times. The chain has TRBV20-1 and TRBJ2-5, with 8 bases identical to TRBD2. The CDR3 runs 15 residues. V lost 0 bases to trimming and J lost 5 bases; unmatched junction nucleotides: 8. Germline V gene data show CDR1 as DFQATT and CDR2 as SNEGSKA (reference sequence). The CDR3 bases are TGCAGTGCTAGAGATCCCTTATCGGGAGGGGAGACCCAGTACTTC. Its protein product is CSARDPLSGGETQYF.

This clonotype has only a few counts. The gene calls are TRBV20-1 and TRBJ2-1; D remains unclear. V was clipped by 0 bases and J by 0 bases, with 9 bases between them. The CDR3 is 15 amino acids. Germline V CDR1 and CDR2: DFQATT, SNEGSKA (reference sequence). In DNA, the CDR3 is TGCAGTGCTAGAGATTCTTTGCTCTCCTACAATGAGCAGTTCTTC. Encoded protein: CSARDSLLSYNEQFF.

This clonotype was observed a few times. This sequence joins TRBV10-3 and TRBJ2-5; no reliable D call. The DNA end lines up better with TRBJ2-7; the J call may be wrong. Germline V CDR1 and CDR2: ENHRY, SYGVKD. The CDR3 sequence is 13 residues long. The DNA of the CDR3 is TGTGCCATCAGTGTCCAGGAAGCCTACGAGCAGTACTTC. Its translation: CAISVQEAYEQYF.

The V and J genes are TRBV20-1 and TRBJ1-5; the D gene is possibly TRBD1 (6 bases). With 1 base removed from V and 0 bases from J, the gap between germline ends came to 19 bases. The germline gives CDR1 DFQATT, CDR2 SNEGSKA (reference sequence). The CDR3 has 18 residues. The CDR3 nucleotides read TGCAGTGCTAGAGTCAAAGGGGGGCCTTACCCTAGCAATCAGCCCCAGCATTTT. Amino acid sequence: CSARVKGGPYPSNQPQHF.

This chain uses TRBV25-1 with TRBJ1-2, with unresolved D. V shed 6 bases and J shed 8 bases, with 10 bases lying between them. The CDR3 has 11 residues. The V gene's germline CDR1 is MGHDK and CDR2 SYGVNS. As DNA, the CDR3 is TGTGCCAGCAGGGCGGGGTCGGGCTACACCTTC. It yields the protein CASRAGSGYTF.

The V gene is TRBV11-2, the J gene TRBJ2-1; the match to TRBD2 covers 7 bases. With 4 bases clipped from V and 0 bases from J, the junction kept 6 bases outside the gene matches. There are 16 residues in the CDR3. Germline CDR1 SGHAT, CDR2 FQNNGV. The CDR3 nucleotides are TGTGCCAGCAGCTCCATCGGGGGGAGCTCCTACAATGAGCAGTTCTTC. It encodes CASSSIGGSSYNEQFF.

This clonotype turned up a few times. V gene TRBV11-3 combines with J gene TRBJ2-1, with 10 bases aligning to TRBD1. CDR3 size: 16 residues. Germline assignment: CDR1 SGHNT and CDR2 YENEEA. The trim removed 4 bases at V and 5 bases at J, leaving 8 bases unmatched. In nucleotides, the CDR3 is TGTGCCAGCAGCTCCGAGGGGACAGGGGTGAACAATGAGCAGTTCTTC. Translation gives CASSSEGTGVNNEQFF.

V gene TRBV11-2 combines with J gene TRBJ2-1, with D tentatively TRBD1 (6 bases). The germline V and J ends were trimmed by 5 bases and 3 bases, with 11 bases remaining between them. The germline gives CDR1 SGHAT, CDR2 FQNNGV. CDR3 length: 14 residues. The CDR3 protein is CASSGRDNYNEQFF. The DNA for the CDR3 is TGTGCCAGCAGCGGCCGGGACAACTACAATGAGCAGTTCTTC.

This clonotype was seen more than once but under ten times. The CDR3, as DNA: TGTGCCAGCTCACCACGGAATGGGGGAGAGACCCAGTACTTC. Translated, it gives CASSPRNGGETQYF. V and J are TRBV18 and TRBJ2-5; D assignment may be TRBD1 or TRBD2 (5 bases each). V lost 1 base, J lost 4 bases, and 10 bases lay in between. The germline V gene has CDR1 KGHSH and CDR2 LQKENI. CDR3 length: 14 residues.

This clonotype has only a few counts. The chain carries TRBV5-5 and TRBJ2-5; 8 bases are shared with TRBD1. Germline V CDR1 and CDR2: SGHKS, YYEKEE (reference sequence). V lost 0 bases and J lost 5; bases outside the gene matches: 6. The CDR3 runs 15 residues. The CDR3 DNA is TGTGCCAGCAGCTTGGTGACAGGGGCGTCGGAGACCCAGTACTTC. It specifies CASSLVTGASETQYF. The full variable domain, its missing parts supplied by reference TRBV5-5 and TRBJ2-5, is DAGVTQSPTHLIKTRGQQVTLRCSPISGHKSVSWYQQVLGQGPQFIFQYYEKEERGRGNFPDRFSARQFPNYSSELNVNALLLGDSALYLCASSLVTGASETQYFGPGTRLLVL.

This clonotype was recorded a few times. The gene calls are TRBV11-2 and TRBJ2-4, with unresolved D. The germline V gene encodes CDR1 SGHAT and CDR2 FQNNGV. The CDR3 totals 11 residues. V shed 4 bases and J shed 5 bases, with 3 bases lying between them. The CDR3 bases are TGTGCCAGCAGCTGGCAAAACATTCAGTACTTC. The encoded protein is CASSWQNIQYF.

This clonotype was observed a few times. This chain links TRBV29-1 with TRBJ2-1, with TRBD2 matching 11 bases. Germline V CDR1 and CDR2: SQVTM, ANQGSEA. This CDR3 comprises 16 residues. Unmatched junction bases numbered 14, after V lost 5 bases and J lost 8 bases. CDR3 nucleotide sequence: TGCAGCGTTAAAGGGGTAACTAGCGGGAGTGTGGATGAGCAGTTCTTC. This translates into CSVKGVTSGSVDEQFF.

In this sample, this clonotype turned up a few times. The rearrangement joins TRBV29-1 to TRBJ1-1; D gene uncertain. Trimming took off 2 bases at V and 2 bases at J, with 9 bases between the two ends. The CDR3 extends over 13 amino acids. Looked up from germline, CDR1 is SQVTM and CDR2 is ANQGSEA. The CDR3 loop is CSVEWGVNTEAFF. The DNA for the CDR3 is TGCAGCGTTGAATGGGGAGTAAACACTGAAGCTTTCTTT.

The sample holds a few counts of this clonotype. The chain couples TRBV24-1 to TRBJ2-5; 8 nucleotides line up with TRBD1. The DNA matches TRBJ2-7 better at its end, which makes the J call doubtful. The CDR3 totals 15 residues. Germline-derived CDR1 and CDR2 are KGHDR and SFDVKD. The CDR3 is CATSDMDRDTYEQYF. CDR3 nucleotides: TGTGCCACCAGTGATATGGACAGGGATACCTACGAGCAGTACTTC.